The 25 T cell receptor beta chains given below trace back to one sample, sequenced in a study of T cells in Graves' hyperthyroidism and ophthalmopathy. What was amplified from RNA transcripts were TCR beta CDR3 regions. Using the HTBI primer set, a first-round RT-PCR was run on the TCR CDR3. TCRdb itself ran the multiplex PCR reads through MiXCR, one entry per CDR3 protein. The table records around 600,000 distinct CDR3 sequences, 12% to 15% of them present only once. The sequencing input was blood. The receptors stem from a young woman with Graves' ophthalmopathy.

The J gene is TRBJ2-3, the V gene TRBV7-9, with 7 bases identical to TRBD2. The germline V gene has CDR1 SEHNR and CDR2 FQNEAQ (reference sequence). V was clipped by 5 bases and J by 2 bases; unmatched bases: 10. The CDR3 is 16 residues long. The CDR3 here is CASSTSQLAHTDTQYF. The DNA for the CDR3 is TGTGCCAGCAGCACGTCCCAACTAGCGCACACAGATACGCAGTATTTT. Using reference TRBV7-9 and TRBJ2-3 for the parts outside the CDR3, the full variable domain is DTGVSQNPRHKITKRGQNVTFRCDPISEHNRLYWYRQTLGQGPEFLTYFQNEAQLEKSRLLSDRFSAERPKGSFSTLEIQRTEQGDSAMYLCASSTSQLAHTDTQYFGPGTRLTVL.

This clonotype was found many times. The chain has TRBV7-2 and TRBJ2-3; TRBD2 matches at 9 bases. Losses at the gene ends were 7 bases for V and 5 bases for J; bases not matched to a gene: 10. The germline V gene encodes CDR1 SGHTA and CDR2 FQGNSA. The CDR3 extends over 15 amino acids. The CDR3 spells CASNSGTSIVDTQYF. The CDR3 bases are TGTGCCAGCAACTCCGGGACTAGCATTGTAGATACGCAGTATTTT.

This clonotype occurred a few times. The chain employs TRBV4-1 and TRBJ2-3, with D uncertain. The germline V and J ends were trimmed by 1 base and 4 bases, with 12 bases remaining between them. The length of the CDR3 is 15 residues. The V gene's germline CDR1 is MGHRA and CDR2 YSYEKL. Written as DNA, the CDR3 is TGCGCCAGCAGCCAAGTGGCTGGTGGGGCAGATACGCAGTATTTT. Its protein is CASSQVAGGADTQYF.

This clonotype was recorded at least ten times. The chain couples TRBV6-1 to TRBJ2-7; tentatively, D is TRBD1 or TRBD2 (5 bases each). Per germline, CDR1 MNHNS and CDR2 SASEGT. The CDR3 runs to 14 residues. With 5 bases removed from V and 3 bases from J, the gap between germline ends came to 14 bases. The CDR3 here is CASSIGTLNYEQYF. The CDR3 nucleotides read TGTGCCAGCAGTATTGGGACCCTCAACTACGAGCAGTACTTC.

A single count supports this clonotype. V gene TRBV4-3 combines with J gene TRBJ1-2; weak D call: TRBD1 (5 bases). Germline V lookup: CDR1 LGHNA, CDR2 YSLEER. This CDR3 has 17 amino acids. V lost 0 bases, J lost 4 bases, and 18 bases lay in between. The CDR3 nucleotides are TGCGCCAGCAGCCAAGATCGACGGGACCGCTCCCCCTATGGCTACACCTTC. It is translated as CASSQDRRDRSPYGYTF.

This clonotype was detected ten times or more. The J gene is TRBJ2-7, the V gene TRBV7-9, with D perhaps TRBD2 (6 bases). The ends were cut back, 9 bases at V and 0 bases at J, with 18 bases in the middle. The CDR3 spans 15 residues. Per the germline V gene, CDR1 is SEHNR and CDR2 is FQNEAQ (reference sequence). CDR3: CASRAPDGSSYEQYF. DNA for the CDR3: TGTGCCAGTCGGGCCCCCGACGGGAGCTCCTACGAGCAGTACTTC.

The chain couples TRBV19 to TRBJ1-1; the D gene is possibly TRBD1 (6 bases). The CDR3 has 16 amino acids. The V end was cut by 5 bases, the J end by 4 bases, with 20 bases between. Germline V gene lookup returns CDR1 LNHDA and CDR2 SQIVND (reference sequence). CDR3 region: CASSQQRPGGGTEAFF. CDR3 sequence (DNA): TGTGCCAGTAGTCAGCAACGCCCGGGGGGCGGCACTGAAGCTTTCTTT.

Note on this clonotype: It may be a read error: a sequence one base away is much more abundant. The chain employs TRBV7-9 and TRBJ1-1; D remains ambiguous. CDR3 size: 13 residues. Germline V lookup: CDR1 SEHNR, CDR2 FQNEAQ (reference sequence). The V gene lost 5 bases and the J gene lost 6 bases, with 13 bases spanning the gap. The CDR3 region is CASSRASPSEAFF. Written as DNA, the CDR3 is TGTGCCAGCAGCCGAGCGTCCCCTTCTGAAGCTTTCTTT.

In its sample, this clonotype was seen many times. The CDR3 bases are TGTGCCAGCAGCCCGGGACTGCAGAATAACTATGGCTACACCTTC. It codes for CASSPGLQNNYGYTF. J is TRBJ1-2 and V is TRBV7-2, with a possible D match to TRBD1 (5 bases). Germline CDR1 SGHTA, CDR2 FQGNSA. V lost 5 bases, J lost 1 base, and 14 bases lay in between. The CDR3 length is 15 residues. Complete variable domain (other parts from reference TRBV7-2 and TRBJ1-2): GAGVSQSPSNKVTEKGKDVELRCDPISGHTALYWYRQSLGQGLEFLIYFQGNSAPDKSGLPSDRFSAERTGGSVSTLTIQRTQQEDSAVYLCASSPGLQNNYGYTFGSGTRLTVV.

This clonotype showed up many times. The CDR3 DNA is TGCAGTGTCAGGGAAGGCTACACCTTC. This codes for CSVREGYTF. The V call is TRBV20-1, the J call TRBJ1-2; perhaps TRBD1 as D (5 bases). Germline V gives CDR1 DFQATT, CDR2 SNEGSKA (reference sequence). V gave up 7 bases and J gave up 8 bases, with 8 bases separating them. The CDR3 loop spans 9 amino acids.

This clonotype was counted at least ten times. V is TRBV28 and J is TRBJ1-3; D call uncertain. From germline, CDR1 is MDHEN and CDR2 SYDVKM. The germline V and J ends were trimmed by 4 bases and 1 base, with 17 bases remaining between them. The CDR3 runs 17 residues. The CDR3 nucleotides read TGTGCCAGCAGTTCGACCTCCCTTACGTGGTCTGGAAACACCATATATTTT. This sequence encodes CASSSTSLTWSGNTIYF.

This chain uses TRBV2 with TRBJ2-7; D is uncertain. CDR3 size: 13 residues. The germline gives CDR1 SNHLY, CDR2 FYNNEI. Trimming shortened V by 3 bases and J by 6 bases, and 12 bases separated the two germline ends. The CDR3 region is CASSDGYRSEQYF. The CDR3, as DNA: TGTGCCAGCAGTGACGGATATCGATCCGAGCAGTACTTC.

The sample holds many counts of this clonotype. CDR3 DNA: TGTGCCAGCACTAGCGGGAGGGCCTACACAGATACGCAGTATTTT. This translates into CASTSGRAYTDTQYF. The chain employs TRBV28 and TRBJ2-3; TRBD2 matches 12 bases. Germline V gene sequence: CDR1 MDHEN, CDR2 SYDVKM. The V and J ends lost 7 bases and 2 bases, in that order; junction bases with no gene match: 4. This CDR3 comprises 15 residues.

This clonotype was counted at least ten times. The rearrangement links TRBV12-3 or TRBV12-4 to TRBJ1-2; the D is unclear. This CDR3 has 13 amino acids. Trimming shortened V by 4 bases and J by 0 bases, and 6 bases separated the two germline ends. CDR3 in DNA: TGTGCCAGCAGTTATCTTCCTAACTATGGCTACACCTTC. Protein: CASSYLPNYGYTF.

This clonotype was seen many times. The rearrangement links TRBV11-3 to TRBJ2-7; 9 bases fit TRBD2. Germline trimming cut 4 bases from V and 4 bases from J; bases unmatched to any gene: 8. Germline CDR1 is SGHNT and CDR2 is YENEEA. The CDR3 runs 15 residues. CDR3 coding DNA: TGTGCCAGCAGCTCACGGGGGACTAGCACGTACGAGCAGTACTTC. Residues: CASSSRGTSTYEQYF.

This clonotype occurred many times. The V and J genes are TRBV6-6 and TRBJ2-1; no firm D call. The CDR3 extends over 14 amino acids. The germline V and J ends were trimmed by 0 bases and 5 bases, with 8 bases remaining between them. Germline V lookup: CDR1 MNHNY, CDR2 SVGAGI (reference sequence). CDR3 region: CASSYSLRDNEQFF. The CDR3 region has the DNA TGTGCCAGCAGTTACTCGCTAAGAGACAATGAGCAGTTCTTC.

This chain's CDR3 is CASSPGLAGVQGTDTQYF. CDR3 sequence (DNA): TGTGCCAGCTCACCAGGGCTAGCGGGAGTACAGGGCACAGATACGCAGTATTTT. The rearrangement links TRBV18 to TRBJ2-3, with TRBD2 matching over 10 bases. CDR3 size: 18 residues. CDR1 and CDR2 from the germline V gene are KGHSH and LQKENI. V gave up 2 bases and J gave up 1 base; unmatched junction bases: 9.

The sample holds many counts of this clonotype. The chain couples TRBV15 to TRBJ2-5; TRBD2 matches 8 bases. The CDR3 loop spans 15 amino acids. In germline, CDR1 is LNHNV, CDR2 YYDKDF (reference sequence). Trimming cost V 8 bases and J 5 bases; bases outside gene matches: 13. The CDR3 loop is CATSLFGAGVETQYF. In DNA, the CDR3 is TGTGCCACCTCGCTCTTCGGAGCGGGAGTGGAGACCCAGTACTTC.

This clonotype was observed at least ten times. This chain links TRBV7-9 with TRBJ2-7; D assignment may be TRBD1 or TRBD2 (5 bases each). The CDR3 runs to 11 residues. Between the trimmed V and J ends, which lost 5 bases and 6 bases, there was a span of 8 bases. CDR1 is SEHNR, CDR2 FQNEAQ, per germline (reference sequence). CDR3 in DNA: TGTGCCAGCAGCGGGGGAAGCGAGCAGTACTTC. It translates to CASSGGSEQYF. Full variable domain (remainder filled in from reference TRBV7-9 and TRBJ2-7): DTGVSQNPRHKITKRGQNVTFRCDPISEHNRLYWYRQTLGQGPEFLTYFQNEAQLEKSRLLSDRFSAERPKGSFSTLEIQRTEQGDSAMYLCASSGGSEQYFGPGTRLTVT.

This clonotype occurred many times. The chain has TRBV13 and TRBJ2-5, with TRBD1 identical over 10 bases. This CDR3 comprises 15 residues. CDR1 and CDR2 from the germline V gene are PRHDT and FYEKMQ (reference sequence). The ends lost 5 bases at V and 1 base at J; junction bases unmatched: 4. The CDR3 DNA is TGTGCCAGCAGCCCGTGGGACAGGGGCCAAGAGACCCAGTACTTC. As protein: CASSPWDRGQETQYF.

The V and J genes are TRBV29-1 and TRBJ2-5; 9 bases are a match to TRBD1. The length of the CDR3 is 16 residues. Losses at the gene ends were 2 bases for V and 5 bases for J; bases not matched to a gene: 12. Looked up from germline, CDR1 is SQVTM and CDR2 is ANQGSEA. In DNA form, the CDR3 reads TGCAGCGTTGAACGGGGTACAGGGGGCTCAGGGGAGACCCAGTACTTC. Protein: CSVERGTGGSGETQYF.

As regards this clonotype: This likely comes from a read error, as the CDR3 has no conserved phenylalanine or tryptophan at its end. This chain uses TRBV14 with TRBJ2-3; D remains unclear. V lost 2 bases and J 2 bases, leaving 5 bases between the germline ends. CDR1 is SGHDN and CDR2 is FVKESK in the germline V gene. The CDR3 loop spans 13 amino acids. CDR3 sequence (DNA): TGTGCCAGCAGCCAATACTACACAGATACGCAGTATTGT. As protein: CASSQYYTDTQYC.

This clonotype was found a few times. The CDR3 DNA is TGTGCCTGGACTCGGGATTCCTACGAGCAGTACTTC. The encoded protein is CAWTRDSYEQYF. V is TRBV30 and J is TRBJ2-7; D perhaps matches TRBD2 (5 bases). Between the trimmed V and J ends, which lost 4 bases and 1 base, there was a span of 8 bases. This CDR3 region has 12 residues. CDR1 and CDR2 from the germline V gene are GTSNPN and SVGIG (reference sequence).

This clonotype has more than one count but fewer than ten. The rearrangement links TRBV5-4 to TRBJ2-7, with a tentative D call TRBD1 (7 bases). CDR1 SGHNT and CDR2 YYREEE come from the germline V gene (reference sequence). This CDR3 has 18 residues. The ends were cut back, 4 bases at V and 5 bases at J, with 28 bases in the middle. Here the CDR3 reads CASSLGPGQRIAAHEQYF. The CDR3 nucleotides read TGTGCCAGCAGCCTCGGGCCGGGACAGCGGATAGCGGCTCACGAGCAGTACTTC.

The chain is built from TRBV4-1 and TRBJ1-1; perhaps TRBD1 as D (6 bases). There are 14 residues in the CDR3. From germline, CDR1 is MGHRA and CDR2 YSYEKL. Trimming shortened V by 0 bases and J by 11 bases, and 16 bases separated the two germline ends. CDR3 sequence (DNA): TGCGCCAGCAGCCAAGACGGGGGACACCCGGCTGCTTTCTTT. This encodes CASSQDGGHPAAFF.